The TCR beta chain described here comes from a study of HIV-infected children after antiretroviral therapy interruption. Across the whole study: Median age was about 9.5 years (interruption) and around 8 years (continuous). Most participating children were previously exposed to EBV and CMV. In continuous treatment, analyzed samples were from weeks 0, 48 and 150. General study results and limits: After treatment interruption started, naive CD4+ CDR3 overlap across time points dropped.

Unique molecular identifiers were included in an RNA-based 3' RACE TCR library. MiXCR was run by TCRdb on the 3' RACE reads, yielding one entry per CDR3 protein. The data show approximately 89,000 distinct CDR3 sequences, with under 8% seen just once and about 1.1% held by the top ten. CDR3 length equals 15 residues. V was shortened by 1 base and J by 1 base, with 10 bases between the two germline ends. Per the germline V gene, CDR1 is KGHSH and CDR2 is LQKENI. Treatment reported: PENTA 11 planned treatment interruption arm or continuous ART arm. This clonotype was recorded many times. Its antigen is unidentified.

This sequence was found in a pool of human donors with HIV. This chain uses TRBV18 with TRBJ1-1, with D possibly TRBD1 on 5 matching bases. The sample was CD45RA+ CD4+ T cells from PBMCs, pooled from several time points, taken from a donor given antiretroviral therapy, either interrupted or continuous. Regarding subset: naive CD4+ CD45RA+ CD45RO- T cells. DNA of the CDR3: TGTGCCAGCTCACCACAACGGCAGGGGAACACTGAAGCTTTCTTT. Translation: CASSPQRQGNTEAFF.